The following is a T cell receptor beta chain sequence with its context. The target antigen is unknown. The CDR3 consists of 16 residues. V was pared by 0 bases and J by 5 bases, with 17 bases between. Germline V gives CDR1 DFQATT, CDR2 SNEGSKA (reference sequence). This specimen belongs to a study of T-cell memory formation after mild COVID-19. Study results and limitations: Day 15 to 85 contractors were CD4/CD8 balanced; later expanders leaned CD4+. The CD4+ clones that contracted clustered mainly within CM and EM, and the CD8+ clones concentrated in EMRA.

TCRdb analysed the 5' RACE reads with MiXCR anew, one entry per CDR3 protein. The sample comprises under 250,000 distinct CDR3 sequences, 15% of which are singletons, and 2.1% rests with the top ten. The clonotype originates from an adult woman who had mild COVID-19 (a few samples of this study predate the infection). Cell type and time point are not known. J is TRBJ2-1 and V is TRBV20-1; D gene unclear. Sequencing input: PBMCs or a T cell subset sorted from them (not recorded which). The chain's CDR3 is CSARDTGPANHNEQFF. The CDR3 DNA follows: TGCAGTGCTAGAGACACCGGGCCGGCTAACCACAATGAGCAGTTCTTC.